This T cell receptor beta chain was observed in a study of technical replicates of blood from several donors. V was cut by 0 bases and J by 2 bases, with 11 bases left in between. The CDR3 length is 15 residues. Looked up from germline, CDR1 is SGHTS and CDR2 is YDEGEE. Repertoires were generated with immunoSEQ multiplex PCR, while TCRdb's copy carries only in-frame clones and drops some. Here the sample spans 70,000 to 85,000 clones, around 92% being singletons. The chain recombines TRBV5-8 with TRBJ1-2; a possible D gene is TRBD1 (6 bases). The source is a human donor in good health. Sequenced sample: T cells isolated from PBMCs. CDR3 nucleotides: TGTGCCAGCAGCTTGGATATGGGGACAAACTATGGCTACACCTTC. Protein: CASSLDMGTNYGYTF.